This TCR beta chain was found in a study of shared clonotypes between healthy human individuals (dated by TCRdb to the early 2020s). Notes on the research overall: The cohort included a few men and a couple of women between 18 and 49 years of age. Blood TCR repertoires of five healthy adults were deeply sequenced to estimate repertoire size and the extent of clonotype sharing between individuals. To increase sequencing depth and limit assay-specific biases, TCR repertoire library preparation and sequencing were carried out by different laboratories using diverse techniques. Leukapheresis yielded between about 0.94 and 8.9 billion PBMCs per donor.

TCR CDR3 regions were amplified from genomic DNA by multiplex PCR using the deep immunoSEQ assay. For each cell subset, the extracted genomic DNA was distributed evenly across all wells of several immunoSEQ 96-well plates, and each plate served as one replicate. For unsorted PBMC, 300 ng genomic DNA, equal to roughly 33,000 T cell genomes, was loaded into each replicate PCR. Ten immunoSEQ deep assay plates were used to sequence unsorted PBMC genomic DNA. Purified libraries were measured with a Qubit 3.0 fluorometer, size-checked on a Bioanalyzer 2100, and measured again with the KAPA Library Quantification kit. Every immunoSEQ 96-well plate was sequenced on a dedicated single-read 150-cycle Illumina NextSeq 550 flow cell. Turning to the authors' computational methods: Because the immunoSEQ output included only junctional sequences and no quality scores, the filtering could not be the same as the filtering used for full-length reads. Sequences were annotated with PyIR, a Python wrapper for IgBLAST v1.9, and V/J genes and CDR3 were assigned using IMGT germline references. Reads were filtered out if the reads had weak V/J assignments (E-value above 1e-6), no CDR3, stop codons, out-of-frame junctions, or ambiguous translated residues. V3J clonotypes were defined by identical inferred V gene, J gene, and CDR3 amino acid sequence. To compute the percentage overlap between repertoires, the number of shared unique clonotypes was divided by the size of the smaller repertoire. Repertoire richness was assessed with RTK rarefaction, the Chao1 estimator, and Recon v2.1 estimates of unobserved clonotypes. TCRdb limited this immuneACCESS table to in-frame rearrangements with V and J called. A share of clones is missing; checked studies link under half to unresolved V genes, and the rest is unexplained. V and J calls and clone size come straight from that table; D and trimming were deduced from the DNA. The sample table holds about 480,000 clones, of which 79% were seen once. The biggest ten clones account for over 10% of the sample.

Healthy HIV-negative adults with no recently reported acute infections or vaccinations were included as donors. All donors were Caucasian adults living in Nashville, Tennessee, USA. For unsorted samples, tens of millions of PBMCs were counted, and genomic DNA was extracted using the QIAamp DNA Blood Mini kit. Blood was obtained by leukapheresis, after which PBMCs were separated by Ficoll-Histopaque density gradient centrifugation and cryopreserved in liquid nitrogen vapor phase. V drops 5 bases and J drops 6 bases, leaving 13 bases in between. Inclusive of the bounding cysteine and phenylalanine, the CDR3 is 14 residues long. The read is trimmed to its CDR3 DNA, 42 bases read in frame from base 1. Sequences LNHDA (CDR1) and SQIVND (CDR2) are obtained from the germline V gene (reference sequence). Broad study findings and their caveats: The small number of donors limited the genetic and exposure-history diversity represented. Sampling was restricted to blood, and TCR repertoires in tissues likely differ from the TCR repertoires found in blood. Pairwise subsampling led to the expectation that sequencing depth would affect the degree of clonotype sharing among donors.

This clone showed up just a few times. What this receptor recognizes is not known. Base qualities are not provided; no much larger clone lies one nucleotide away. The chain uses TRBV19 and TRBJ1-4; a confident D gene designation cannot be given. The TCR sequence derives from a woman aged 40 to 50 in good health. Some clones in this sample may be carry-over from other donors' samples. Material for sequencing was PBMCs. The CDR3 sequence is CASSPPGTDEKLFF. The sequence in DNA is TGTGCCAGTAGTCCCCCGGGCACGGATGAAAAACTGTTTTTT. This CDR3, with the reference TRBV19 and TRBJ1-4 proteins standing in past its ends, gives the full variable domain DGGITQSPKYLFRKEGQNVTLSCEQNLNHDAMYWYRQDPGQGLRLIYYSQIVNDFQKGDIAEGYSVSREKKESFPLTVTSAQKNPTAFYLCASSPPGTDEKLFFGSGTQLSVL.